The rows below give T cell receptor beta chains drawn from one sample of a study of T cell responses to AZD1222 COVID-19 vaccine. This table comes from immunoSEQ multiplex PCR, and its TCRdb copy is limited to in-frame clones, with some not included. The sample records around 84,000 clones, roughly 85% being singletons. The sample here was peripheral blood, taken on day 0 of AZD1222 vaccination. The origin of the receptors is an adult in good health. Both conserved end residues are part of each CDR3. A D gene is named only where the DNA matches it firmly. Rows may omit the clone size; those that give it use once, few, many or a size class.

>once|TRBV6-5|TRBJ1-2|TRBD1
TGTGCCAGCAGTTATTCGGCAGGGGGGGCGTATGGCTACACCTTC
CASSYSAGGAYGYTF
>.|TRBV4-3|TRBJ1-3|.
TGCGCCAGCAGCCAAGATTTTAGGGAAACTGGAAACACCATATATTTT
CASSQDFRETGNTIYF
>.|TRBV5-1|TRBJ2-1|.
TGCGCCAGCAGCTTGAATTTTGAGCAGTTCTTC
CASSLNFEQFF
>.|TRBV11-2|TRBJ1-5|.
TGTGCCAGCAGCTTACAACCTAGCAATCAGCCCCAGCATTTT
CASSLQPSNQPQHF
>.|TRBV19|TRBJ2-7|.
TGTGCCAGTAGTATTTCAGTAGGGAGCGCGGACTCCTACGAGCAGTACTTC
CASSISVGSADSYEQYF
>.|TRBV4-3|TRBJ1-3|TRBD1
TGCGCCAGCAGCCAAGACGACAGGGGGCTCGGAAACACCATATATTTT
CASSQDDRGLGNTIYF
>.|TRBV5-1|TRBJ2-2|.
TGCGCCAGCAGCTTGGGGGGCACGGAGAACACCGGGGAGCTGTTTTTT
CASSLGGTENTGELFF
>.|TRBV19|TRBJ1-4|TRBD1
TGTGCCAGCCTTAGACAGGGTGACGAAAAACTGTTTTTT
CASLRQGDEKLFF
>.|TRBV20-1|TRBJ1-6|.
TGCAGTGCTAGTGAAGAAGTCCTTAATTCACCCCTCCACTTT
CSASEEVLNSPLHF
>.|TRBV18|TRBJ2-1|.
TGTGCCAGCTCCCGTGCGGGGTCCGGGGAATACAATGAGCAGTTCTTC
CASSRAGSGEYNEQFF
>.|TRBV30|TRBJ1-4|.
TGTGCCTGGAGGTGGCAGGGGAATGAAAAACTGTTTTTT
CAWRWQGNEKLFF
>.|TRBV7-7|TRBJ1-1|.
TGTGCTAGCAGCGTCGACTCGAGCACTGAAGCTTTCTTT
CASSVDSSTEAFF
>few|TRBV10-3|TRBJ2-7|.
TGTGCCATCAGTGGAACCGGGGGCTACGAGCAGTACTTC
CAISGTGGYEQYF
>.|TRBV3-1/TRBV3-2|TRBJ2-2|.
TGTGCCAGCAGCCAAGAATCGGTACTATACACCGGGGAGCTGTTTTTT
CASSQESVLYTGELFF
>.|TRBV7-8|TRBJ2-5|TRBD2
TGTGCCAGCAGCCCACTAGCGGTGGGGACCCAGTACTTC
CASSPLAVGTQYF
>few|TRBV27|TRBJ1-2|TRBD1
TGTGCCAGCAGCCCCGCCGGGACAGGGGCCTATGGCTACACCTTC
CASSPAGTGAYGYTF